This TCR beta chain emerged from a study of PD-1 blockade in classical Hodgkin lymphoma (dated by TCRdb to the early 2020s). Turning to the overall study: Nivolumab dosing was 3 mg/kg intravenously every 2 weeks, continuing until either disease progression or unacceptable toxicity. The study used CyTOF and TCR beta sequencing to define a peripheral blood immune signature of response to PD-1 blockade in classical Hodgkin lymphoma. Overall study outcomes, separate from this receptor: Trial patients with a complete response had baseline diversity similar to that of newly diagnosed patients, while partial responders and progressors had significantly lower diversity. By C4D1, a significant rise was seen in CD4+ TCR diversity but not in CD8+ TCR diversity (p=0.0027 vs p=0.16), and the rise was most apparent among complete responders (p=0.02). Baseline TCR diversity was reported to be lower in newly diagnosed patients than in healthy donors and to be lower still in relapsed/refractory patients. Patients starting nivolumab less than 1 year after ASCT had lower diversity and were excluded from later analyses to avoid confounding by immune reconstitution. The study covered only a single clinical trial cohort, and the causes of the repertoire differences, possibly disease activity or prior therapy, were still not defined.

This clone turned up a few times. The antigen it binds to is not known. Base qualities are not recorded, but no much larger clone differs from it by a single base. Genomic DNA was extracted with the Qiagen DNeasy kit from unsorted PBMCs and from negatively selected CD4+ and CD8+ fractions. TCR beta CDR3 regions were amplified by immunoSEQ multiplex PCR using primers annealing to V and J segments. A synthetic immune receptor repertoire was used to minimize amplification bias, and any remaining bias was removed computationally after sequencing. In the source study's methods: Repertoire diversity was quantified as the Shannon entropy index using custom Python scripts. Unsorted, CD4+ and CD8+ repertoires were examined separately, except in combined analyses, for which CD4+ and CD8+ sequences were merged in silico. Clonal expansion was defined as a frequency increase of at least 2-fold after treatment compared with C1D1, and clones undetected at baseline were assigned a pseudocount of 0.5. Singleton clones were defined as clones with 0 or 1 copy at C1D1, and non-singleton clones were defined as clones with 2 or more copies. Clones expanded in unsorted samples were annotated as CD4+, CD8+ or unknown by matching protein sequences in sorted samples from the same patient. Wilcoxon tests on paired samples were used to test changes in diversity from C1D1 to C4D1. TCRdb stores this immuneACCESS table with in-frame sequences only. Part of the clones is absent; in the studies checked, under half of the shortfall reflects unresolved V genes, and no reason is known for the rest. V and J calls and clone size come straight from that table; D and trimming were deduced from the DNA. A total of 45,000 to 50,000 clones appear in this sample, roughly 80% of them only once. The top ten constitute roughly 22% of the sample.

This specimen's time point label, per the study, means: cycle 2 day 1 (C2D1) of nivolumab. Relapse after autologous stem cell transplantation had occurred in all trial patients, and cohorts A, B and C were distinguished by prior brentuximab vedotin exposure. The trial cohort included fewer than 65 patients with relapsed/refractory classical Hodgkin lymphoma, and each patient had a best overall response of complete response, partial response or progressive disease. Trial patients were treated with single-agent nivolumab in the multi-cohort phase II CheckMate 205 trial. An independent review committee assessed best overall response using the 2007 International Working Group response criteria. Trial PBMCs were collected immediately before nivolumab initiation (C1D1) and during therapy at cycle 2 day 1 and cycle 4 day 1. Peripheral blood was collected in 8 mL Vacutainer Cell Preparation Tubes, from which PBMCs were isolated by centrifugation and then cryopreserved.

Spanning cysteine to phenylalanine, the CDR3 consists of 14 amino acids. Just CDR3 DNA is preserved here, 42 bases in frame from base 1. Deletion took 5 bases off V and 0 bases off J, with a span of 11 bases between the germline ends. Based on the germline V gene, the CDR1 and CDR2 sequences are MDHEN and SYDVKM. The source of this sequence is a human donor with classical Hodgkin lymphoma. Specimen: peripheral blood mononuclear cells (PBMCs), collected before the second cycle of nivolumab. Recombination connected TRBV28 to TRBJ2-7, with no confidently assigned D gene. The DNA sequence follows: TGTGCCAGCAGTGAAACGACGGTCTCCTACGAGCAGTACTTC. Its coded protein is CASSETTVSYEQYF.